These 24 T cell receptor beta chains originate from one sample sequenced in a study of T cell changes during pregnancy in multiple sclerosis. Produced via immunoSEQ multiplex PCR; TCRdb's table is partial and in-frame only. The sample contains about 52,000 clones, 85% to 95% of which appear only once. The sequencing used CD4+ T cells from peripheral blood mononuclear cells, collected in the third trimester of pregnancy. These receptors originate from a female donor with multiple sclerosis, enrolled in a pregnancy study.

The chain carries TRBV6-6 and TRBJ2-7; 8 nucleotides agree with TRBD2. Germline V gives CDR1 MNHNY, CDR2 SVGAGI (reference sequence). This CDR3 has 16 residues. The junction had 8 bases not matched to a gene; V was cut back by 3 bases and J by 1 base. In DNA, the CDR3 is TGTGCCAGCAGTTATCAAACGGGGGGGCTTTCCTACGAGCAGTACTTC. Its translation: CASSYQTGGLSYEQYF.

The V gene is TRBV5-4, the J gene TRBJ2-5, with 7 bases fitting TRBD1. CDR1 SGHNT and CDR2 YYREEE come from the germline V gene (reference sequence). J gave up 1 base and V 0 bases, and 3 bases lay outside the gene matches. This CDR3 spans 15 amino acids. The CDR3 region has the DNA TGTGCCAGCAGCTTGGGGGGGACAGTCCAAGAGACCCAGTACTTC. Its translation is CASSLGGTVQETQYF.

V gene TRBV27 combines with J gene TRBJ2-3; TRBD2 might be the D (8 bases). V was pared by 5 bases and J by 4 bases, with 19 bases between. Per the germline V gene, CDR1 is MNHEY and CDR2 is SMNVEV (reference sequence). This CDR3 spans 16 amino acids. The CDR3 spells CASSPGRGQNADTQYF. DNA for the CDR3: TGTGCCAGCAGTCCCGGGAGGGGGCAGAACGCAGATACGCAGTATTTT.

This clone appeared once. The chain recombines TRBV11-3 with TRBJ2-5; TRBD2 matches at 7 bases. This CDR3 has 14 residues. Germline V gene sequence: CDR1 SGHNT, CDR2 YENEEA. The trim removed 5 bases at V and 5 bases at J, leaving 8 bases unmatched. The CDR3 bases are TGTGCCAGCAGCCCGGGCCCAGCGGGGGAGACCCAGTACTTC. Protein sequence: CASSPGPAGETQYF.

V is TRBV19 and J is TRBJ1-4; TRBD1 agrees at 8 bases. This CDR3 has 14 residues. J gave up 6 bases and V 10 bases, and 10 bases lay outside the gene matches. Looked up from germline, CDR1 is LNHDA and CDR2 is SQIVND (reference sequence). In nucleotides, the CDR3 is TGTGCCACAACTCAGGGGGCCTGGGATGAAAAACTGTTTTTT. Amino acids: CATTQGAWDEKLFF.

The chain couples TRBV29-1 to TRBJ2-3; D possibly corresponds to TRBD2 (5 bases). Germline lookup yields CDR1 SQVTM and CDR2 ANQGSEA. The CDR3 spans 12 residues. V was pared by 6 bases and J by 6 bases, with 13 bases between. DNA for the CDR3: TGCAGCGTGCCCCCCGGGATTGATACGCAGTATTTT. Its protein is CSVPPGIDTQYF.

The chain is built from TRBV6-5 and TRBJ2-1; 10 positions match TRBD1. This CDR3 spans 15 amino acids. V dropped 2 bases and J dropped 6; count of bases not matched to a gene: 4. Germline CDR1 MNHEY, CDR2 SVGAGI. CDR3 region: CASSYRDRGFNEQFF. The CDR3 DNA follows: TGTGCCAGCAGTTACCGGGACAGGGGTTTCAATGAGCAGTTCTTC.

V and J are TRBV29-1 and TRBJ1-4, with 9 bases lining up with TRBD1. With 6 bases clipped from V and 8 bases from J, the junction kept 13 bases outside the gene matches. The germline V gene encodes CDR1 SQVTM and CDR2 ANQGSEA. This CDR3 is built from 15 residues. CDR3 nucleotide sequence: TGCAGCGTCCCCTGGCCGGGACAGGGATCCGAAAAACTGTTTTTT. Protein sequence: CSVPWPGQGSEKLFF.

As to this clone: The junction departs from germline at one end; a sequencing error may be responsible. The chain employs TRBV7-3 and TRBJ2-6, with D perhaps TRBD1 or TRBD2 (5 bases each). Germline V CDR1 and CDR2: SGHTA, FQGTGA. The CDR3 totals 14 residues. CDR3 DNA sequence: TGTGCCAGCAGCGTAACAGGAGGTTCCAACGTCCTGACTTTC. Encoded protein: CASSVTGGSNVLTF.

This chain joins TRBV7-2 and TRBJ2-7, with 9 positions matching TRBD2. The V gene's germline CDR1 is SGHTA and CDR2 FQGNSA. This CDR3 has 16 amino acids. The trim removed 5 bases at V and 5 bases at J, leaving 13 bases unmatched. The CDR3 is CASSPRLAGPIHEQYF. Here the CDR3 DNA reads TGTGCCAGCAGCCCACGGCTAGCGGGGCCTATCCACGAGCAGTACTTC.

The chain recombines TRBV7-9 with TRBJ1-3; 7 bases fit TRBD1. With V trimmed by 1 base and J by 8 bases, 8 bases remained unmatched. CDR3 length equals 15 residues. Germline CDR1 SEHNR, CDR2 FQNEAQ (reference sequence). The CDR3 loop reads CASSLGDSLSDTIYF. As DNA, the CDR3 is TGTGCCAGCAGCTTAGGGGACAGCCTCTCGGACACCATATATTTT.

Here the CDR3 DNA reads TGTGCCAGCAGTTCGGTTCCAGGGCTAGCGGTACACACGCAGTATTTT. Translating it yields CASSSVPGLAVHTQYF. V usage is TRBV7-2 and J usage is TRBJ2-3; TRBD2 aligns across 7 bases. The CDR3 length is 16 residues. J was trimmed by 9 bases and V by 6 bases; bases with no gene match: 18. Germline V gene lookup returns CDR1 SGHTA and CDR2 FQGNSA.

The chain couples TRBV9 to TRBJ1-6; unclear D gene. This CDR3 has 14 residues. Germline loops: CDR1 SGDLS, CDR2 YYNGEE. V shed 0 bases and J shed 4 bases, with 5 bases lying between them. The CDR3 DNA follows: TGTGCCAGCAGCGTAGCACAGTATAATTCACCCCTCCACTTT. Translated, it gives CASSVAQYNSPLHF.

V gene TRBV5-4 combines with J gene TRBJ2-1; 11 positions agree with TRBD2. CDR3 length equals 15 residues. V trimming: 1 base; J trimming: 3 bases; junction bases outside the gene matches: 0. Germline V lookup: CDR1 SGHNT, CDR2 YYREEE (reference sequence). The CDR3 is CASSLTSGSYNEQFF. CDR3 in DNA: TGTGCCAGCAGCTTGACTAGCGGGAGCTACAATGAGCAGTTCTTC. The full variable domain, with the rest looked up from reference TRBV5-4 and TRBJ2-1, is ETGVTQSPTHLIKTRGQQVTLRCSSQSGHNTVSWYQQALGQGPQFIFQYYREEENGRGNFPPRFSGLQFPNYSSELNVNALELDDSALYLCASSLTSGSYNEQFFGPGTRLTVL.

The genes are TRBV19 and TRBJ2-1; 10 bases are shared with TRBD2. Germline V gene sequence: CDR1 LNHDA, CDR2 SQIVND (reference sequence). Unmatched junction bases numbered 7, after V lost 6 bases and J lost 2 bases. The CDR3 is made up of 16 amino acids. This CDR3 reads CASSQIAGGPYNEQFF. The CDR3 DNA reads TGTGCCAGTAGCCAAATAGCGGGGGGACCCTACAATGAGCAGTTCTTC.

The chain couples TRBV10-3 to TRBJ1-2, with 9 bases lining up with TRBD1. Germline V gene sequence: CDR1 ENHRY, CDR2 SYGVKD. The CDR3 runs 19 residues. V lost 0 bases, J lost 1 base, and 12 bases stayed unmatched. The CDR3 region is CAISESTGTGRIFNYGYTF. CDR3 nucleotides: TGTGCCATCAGTGAGTCCACCGGGACAGGGAGAATTTTTAACTATGGCTACACCTTC.

The CDR3 nucleotides read TGTGCCAGCAGGTGGACACGGAACACTGAAGCTTTCTTT. Its translation is CASRWTRNTEAFF. The chain recombines TRBV5-6 with TRBJ1-1; D possibly corresponds to TRBD1 (5 bases). The ends were cut back, 5 bases at V and 1 base at J, with 9 bases in the middle. Germline V gene sequence: CDR1 SGHDT, CDR2 YYEEEE. The CDR3 loop spans 13 amino acids.

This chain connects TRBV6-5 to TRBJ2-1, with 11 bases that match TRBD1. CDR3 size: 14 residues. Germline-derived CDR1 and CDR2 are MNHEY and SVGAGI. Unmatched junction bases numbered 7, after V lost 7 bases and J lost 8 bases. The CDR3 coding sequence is TGTGCCAGCAAAGGACAGGGGGCTCGAGATGAGCAGTTCTTC. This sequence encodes CASKGQGARDEQFF.

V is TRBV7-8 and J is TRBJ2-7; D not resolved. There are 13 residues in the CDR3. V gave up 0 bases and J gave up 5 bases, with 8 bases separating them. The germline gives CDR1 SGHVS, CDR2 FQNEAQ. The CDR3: CASSLAGGDEQYF. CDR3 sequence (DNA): TGTGCCAGCAGCTTAGCGGGTGGAGACGAGCAGTACTTC.

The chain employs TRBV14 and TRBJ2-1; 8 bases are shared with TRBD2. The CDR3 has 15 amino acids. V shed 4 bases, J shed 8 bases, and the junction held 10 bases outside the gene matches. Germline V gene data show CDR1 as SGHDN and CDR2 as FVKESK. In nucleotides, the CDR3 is TGTGCCAGCAGCCTAAGACTAGCGCAGTTCCATGAGCAGTTCTTC. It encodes CASSLRLAQFHEQFF.

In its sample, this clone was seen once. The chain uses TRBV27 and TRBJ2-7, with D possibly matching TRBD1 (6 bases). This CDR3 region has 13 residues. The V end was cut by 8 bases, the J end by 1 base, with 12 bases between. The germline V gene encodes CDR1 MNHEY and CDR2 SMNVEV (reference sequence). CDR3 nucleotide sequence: TGTGCCAGCCGTTCTCAGGGGTCCTACGAGCAGTACTTC. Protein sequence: CASRSQGSYEQYF.

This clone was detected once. CDR3 DNA: TGTGCCAGTACCTTCGGACAGGGGAGGACCGGGGAGCTGTTTTTT. This translates into CASTFGQGRTGELFF. The genes are TRBV19 and TRBJ2-2, with 9 nucleotides matching TRBD1. Looked up from germline, CDR1 is LNHDA and CDR2 is SQIVND (reference sequence). The CDR3 has 15 amino acids. V lost 7 bases to trimming and J lost 5 bases; unmatched junction nucleotides: 8. The full variable domain, its missing parts supplied by reference TRBV19 and TRBJ2-2, is DGGITQSPKYLFRKEGQNVTLSCEQNLNHDAMYWYRQDPGQGLRLIYYSQIVNDFQKGDIAEGYSVSREKKESFPLTVTSAQKNPTAFYLCASTFGQGRTGELFFGEGSRLTVL.

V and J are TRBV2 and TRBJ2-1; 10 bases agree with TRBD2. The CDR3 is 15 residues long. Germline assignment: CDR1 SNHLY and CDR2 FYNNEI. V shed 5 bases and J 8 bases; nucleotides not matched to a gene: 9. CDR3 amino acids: CASSKLAGAVHEQFF. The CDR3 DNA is TGTGCCAGCAGTAAGCTAGCGGGGGCCGTCCATGAGCAGTTCTTC.

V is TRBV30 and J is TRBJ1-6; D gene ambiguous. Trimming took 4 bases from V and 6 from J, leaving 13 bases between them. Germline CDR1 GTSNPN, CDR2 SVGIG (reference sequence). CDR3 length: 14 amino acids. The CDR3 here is CAWTNIDINSPLHF. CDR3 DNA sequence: TGTGCCTGGACCAACATCGATATTAATTCACCCCTCCACTTT.